A selection of T cell receptor beta chains follows, all from one sample in a study of CD8 T cell repertoires and HIV-1 epitope variants. Produced via immunoSEQ multiplex PCR; TCRdb's table is partial and in-frame only. The sample yields about 7,000 clones, more than 55% seen once. Antigen specificity for these receptors is unknown. The sequencing sample was made of cultured CD8+ T cells derived from PBMCs. The receptor set was obtained from a male donor with HIV. Each CDR3 is given with its conserved first and last residue. A D gene is named only where the DNA matches it firmly. Expanded clones get a size class; other rows say once, few or many, or leave the size out.

V	J	size	D	DNA	CDR3
TRBV5-1	TRBJ2-5	NA	NA	TGCGCCAGCAGCTTGGAAGGTTTGGAGACCCAGTACTTC	CASSLEGLETQYF
TRBV15	TRBJ2-2	NA	NA	TGTGCCACCAGCTCGGCCCTCGGGGCTACCGGGGAGCTGTTTTTT	CATSSALGATGELFF
TRBV7-9	TRBJ2-7	NA	TRBD2	TGTGCCAGCAGTACTCCTAGCGGGGACTACGAGCAGTACTTC	CASSTPSGDYEQYF
TRBV28	TRBJ1-4	NA	TRBD1	TGTGCCAGCAGTCCGACAGGGCTTTTTAATGAAAAACTGTTTTTT	CASSPTGLFNEKLFF
TRBV10-2	TRBJ2-3	few	NA	TGCGCCAGCAGCCAACCGTTGAGCCCCGAGGATACGCAGTATTTT	CASSQPLSPEDTQYF
TRBV28	TRBJ2-2	NA	TRBD1	TGTGCCAGCAGTTTTTCTGGCTCAGGGGGGAACACCGGGGAGCTGTTTTTT	CASSFSGSGGNTGELFF
TRBV7-1	TRBJ2-7	NA	TRBD1	TGTGCCAGCAGCTTGGGACAGTACCTTCGTGAGCAGTACTTC	CASSLGQYLREQYF
TRBV11-2	TRBJ2-1	NA	TRBD1	TGTGCCAGCAGCTTAGCGGGACAGGGCTCCTACAATGAGCAGTTCTTC	CASSLAGQGSYNEQFF
TRBV19	TRBJ2-1	few	TRBD2	TGTGCCAGTAGTTTCGTAGCGGGAGAGCAGTTCTTC	CASSFVAGEQFF
TRBV5-6	TRBJ1-1	few	NA	TGTGCCAGCAGCTTGGGGGCAGCAATGAACACTGAAGCTTTCTTT	CASSLGAAMNTEAFF
TRBV9	TRBJ1-4	NA	NA	TGTGCCAGCAGCGTAGAGTCCACGGGGACTAATGAAAAACTGTTTTTT	CASSVESTGTNEKLFF
TRBV7-9	TRBJ2-5	NA	TRBD2	TGTGCCAGCAGCCCTCAGACTAGCGGGGGGCCCGGAGAGACCCAGTACTTC	CASSPQTSGGPGETQYF
TRBV5-4	TRBJ2-1	few	TRBD2	TGTGCCAGCAGCTTGAAGCGGGAGGTAAACAATGAGCAGTTCTTC	CASSLKREVNNEQFF
TRBV4-2	TRBJ2-6	NA	NA	TGTGCCAGCAGCCAAGAGTGGCGGACTACGACGGCTGGGGCCAACGTCCTGACTTTC	CASSQEWRTTTAGANVLTF
TRBV4-1	TRBJ2-3	NA	NA	TGCGCCAGCAGCCACGAAGAGGGGGGCCAGGCAGATACGCAGTATTTT	CASSHEEGGQADTQYF
TRBV19	TRBJ1-1	medium-sized	NA	TGTGCCAGTAGTATTGGCGGGGCAGCCCTTGAAGCTTTCTTT	CASSIGGAALEAFF
TRBV27	TRBJ2-5	few	TRBD1	TGTGCCAGCAGTTCCACGACAACCACACAGGGGGCGAAGGGCGAGACCCAGTACTTC	CASSSTTTTQGAKGETQYF
TRBV5-1	TRBJ2-5	NA	TRBD2	TGCGCCAGCAGCTTGGTGGGCGTGCAAGCGGGGGAAGAGACCCAGTACTTC	CASSLVGVQAGEETQYF
TRBV5-1	TRBJ1-2	few	NA	TGCGCCAGCAGCTTGGAGGTCGGAGGAGCGGATGGCTACACCTTC	CASSLEVGGADGYTF
TRBV9	TRBJ2-2	NA	TRBD2	TGTGCCAGCAGCGTAGGACTAGCGGCCGGGGAGCTGTTTTTT	CASSVGLAAGELFF
TRBV27	TRBJ2-7	large	NA	TGTGCCAGCAGTTTATCACAGGGAACCCTCTCCTACGAGCAGTACTTC	CASSLSQGTLSYEQYF
TRBV5-1	TRBJ2-2	NA	NA	TGCGCCAGCAGCTTGGGGGACACTTACACCGGGGAGCTGTTTTTT	CASSLGDTYTGELFF
TRBV19	TRBJ2-7	NA	NA	TGTGCCAGTAGTATGCAGGTTTCCTACGAGCAGTACTTC	CASSMQVSYEQYF
TRBV28	TRBJ1-5	NA	NA	TGTGCCAGCAGCTCTAGAACCAATCAGCCCCAGCATTTT	CASSSRTNQPQHF
TRBV5-1	TRBJ1-1	few	TRBD1	TGCGCCAGCAGCTTAATCCGACAGGGGGGGAGCACTGAAGCTTTCTTT	CASSLIRQGGSTEAFF
TRBV4-2	TRBJ1-2	NA	TRBD1	TGTGCCAGCAGCCCGGGACAGAATAACTATGGCTACACCTTC	CASSPGQNNYGYTF
TRBV7-6	TRBJ2-7	few	NA	TGTGCCAGCAGCTTAGGAGGGTTGGGGTCCAGCGGGCCGGCCTACGAGCAGTACTTC	CASSLGGLGSSGPAYEQYF
TRBV19	TRBJ2-7	NA	TRBD1	TGTGCCAGTAGTTCTGGACAGGTCAACGAGCAGTACTTC	CASSSGQVNEQYF
TRBV27	TRBJ2-7	NA	TRBD1	TGTGCCAGCAGTTCCGGGACAGGGTACTACGAGCAGTACTTC	CASSSGTGYYEQYF
TRBV6-5	TRBJ1-2	NA	NA	TGTGCCAGCAACGGCGGGGGGCAGAATGGCTACACCTTC	CASNGGGQNGYTF
TRBV11-2	TRBJ2-5	NA	NA	TGTGCCAGCAGCTTAGATCTGACTGGGAGCGCAGAGACCCAGTACTTC	CASSLDLTGSAETQYF